This T cell receptor beta chain was identified in a study of Tregs in tolerant kidney transplant recipients. Assay: immunoSEQ multiplex PCR; the TCRdb copy retains only in-frame clones and omits some. There are around 230,000 clones in the sample; 80% to 85% occur only once, and about 0.58% lies in the top ten. Concerning this clone: Its antigen is undetermined.

General study findings and limits: No direct test of biological reproducibility was done here. Expanding Tregs on activated donor B cells appeared to best identify donor-specific TCRbeta clones. The small number of patients limits these findings pending further validation.

Germline trimming cut 5 bases from V and 2 bases from J; bases unmatched to any gene: 9. Germline lookup yields CDR1 SEHNR and CDR2 FQNEAQ (reference sequence). The CDR3 loop spans 15 amino acids. Unstimulated regulatory T cells (CD4+CD25+CD127-), CD4+CD25- non-regulatory cells, CD4 and CD8 cells were FACS-sorted from thawed PBMCs. The V and J genes are TRBV7-9 and TRBJ2-7, with 7 bases aligning to TRBD2. The clonotype comes from a human donor in good health. The sequenced sample consisted of CD4+ T cells from blood. The CDR3 DNA follows: TGTGCCAGCAGCCCGACGGGACGGGGGGCCTACGAGCAGTACTTC. This encodes CASSPTGRGAYEQYF.